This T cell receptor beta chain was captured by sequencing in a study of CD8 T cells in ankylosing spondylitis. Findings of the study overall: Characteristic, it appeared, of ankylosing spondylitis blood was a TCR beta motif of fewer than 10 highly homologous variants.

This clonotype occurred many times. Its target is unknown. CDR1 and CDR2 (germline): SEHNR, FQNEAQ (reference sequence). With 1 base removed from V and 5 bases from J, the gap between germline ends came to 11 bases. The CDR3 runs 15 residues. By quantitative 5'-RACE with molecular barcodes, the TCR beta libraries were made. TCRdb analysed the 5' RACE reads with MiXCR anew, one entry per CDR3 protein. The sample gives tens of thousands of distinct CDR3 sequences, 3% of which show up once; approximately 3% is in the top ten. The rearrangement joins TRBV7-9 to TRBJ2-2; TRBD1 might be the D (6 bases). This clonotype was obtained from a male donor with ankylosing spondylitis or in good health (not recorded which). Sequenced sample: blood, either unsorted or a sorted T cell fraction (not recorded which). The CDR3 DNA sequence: TGTGCCAGCAGCTTAGTCCGGCAGGGGACCGGGGAGCTGTTTTTT. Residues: CASSLVRQGTGELFF.